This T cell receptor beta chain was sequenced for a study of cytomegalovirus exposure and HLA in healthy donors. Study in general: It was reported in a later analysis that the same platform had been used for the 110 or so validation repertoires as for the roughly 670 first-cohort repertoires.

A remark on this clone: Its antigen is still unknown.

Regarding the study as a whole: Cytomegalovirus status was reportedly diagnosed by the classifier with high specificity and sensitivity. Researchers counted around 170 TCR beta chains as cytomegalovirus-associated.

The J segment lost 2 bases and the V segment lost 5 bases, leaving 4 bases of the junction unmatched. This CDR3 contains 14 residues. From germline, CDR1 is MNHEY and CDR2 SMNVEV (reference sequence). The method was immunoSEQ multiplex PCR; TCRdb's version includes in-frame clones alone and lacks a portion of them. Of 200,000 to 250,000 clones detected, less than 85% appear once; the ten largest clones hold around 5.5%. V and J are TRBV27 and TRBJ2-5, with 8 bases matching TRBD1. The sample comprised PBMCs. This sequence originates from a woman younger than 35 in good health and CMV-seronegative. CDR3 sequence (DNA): TGTGCCAGCAGTCACCGGACAGGGCAAGAGACCCAGTACTTC. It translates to CASSHRTGQETQYF.